This T cell receptor (beta chain) was obtained from a study of T cell changes during pregnancy in multiple sclerosis. Clones were sequenced by immunoSEQ multiplex PCR, and TCRdb holds only the in-frame ones, with some missing. The sample lists about 52,000 clones; more than 90% were seen once. This CDR3 has 12 residues. Germline CDR1 and CDR2: GTSNPN and SVGIG (reference sequence). With 0 bases removed from V and 10 bases from J, the gap between germline ends came to 12 bases. This chain connects TRBV30 to TRBJ1-1; D is uncertain. The TCR sequence derives from a female donor with multiple sclerosis, enrolled in a pregnancy study. Sequenced material: CD4+ T cells from peripheral blood mononuclear cells, taken before pregnancy. CDR3 sequence (DNA): TGTGCCTGGAGTGTACTCCTGACGGGAGCTTTCTTT. As protein: CAWSVLLTGAFF.